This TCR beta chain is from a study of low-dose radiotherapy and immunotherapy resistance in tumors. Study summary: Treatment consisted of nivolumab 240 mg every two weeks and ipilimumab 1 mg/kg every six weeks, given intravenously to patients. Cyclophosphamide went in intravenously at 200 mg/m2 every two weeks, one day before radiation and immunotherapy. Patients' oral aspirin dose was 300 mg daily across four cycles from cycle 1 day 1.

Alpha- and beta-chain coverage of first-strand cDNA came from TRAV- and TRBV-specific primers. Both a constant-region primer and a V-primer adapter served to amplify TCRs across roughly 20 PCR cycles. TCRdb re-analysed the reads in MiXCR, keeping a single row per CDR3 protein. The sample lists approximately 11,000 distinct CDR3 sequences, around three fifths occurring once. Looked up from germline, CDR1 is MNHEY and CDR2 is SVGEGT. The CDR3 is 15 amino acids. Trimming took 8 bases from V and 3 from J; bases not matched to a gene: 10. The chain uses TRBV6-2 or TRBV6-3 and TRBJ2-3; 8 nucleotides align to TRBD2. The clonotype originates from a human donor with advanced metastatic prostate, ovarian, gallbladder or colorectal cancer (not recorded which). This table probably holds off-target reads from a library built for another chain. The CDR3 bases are TGTGCCAGCCTTTTAGCGGGAACGGGGACAGATACGCAGTATTTT. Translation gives CASLLAGTGTDTQYF.